These 31 T cell receptor beta chains share one sample of origin, sequenced in a study of kidney transplant recipient with SARS-CoV-2 infection. TCRdb re-derived calls from the reads in MiXCR, one entry per CDR3 protein. This table holds approximately 240,000 distinct CDR3 sequences, 29% found once. Source: a blood sample, taken at baseline and on day 111 from a kidney transplant recipient. The receptors here all came from a male patient in his thirties who had COVID-19 and was a kidney transplant recipient. The graft donor may account for some of the T cells.

Concerning this clonotype: Being one base from a much bigger clone, this may be a read error. The CDR3 carries no conserved terminal phenylalanine or tryptophan, so it likely arises from a read error. The DNA of the CDR3 is TGTGCCAGCAGGCTAGCGGAATACAATGAGCAGTTCTCC. Amino acids: CASRLAEYNEQFS. The V gene is TRBV2, the J gene TRBJ2-1; TRBD2 matches 7 bases. V was clipped by 6 bases and J by 4 bases; unmatched bases: 3. This CDR3 has 13 residues. Germline V gene sequence: CDR1 SNHLY, CDR2 FYNNEI.

This clonotype occurred many times. J is TRBJ2-3 and V is TRBV21-1; the D segment call TRBD2 is taken from the table without a DNA check. TRBV21-1 is a pseudogene locus. The CDR3 has 17 amino acids. The CDR3 here is CASSRNLATVMQDTQYF. The CDR3 DNA sequence: TGTGCCAGCAGTCGGAACTTAGCTACAGTCATGCAAGATACGCAGTATTTT.

Comments on this clonotype: With a much larger clone just one base away, this may be a read error. The rearrangement uses TRBV24-1 and TRBJ2-4; TRBD2 is a possible D gene (7 bases). The CDR3 is made up of 15 amino acids. Per the germline V gene, CDR1 is KGHDR and CDR2 is SFDVKD. The CDR3 spells CATSDPAEGGNEQHF. The DNA for the CDR3 is TGTGCCACCAGTGATCCAGCGGAGGGGGGGAACGAGCAGCACTTC.

This clonotype has ten or more counts. The chain recombines TRBV12-3 or TRBV12-4 with TRBJ2-3; D not resolved. The ends were cut back, 8 bases at V and 2 bases at J, with 11 bases in the middle. The CDR3 has 13 amino acids. The chain's CDR3 is CASGQRDTDTQYF. CDR3 in DNA: TGTGCCAGCGGGCAAAGGGACACAGATACGCAGTATTTT.

To note about this clonotype: With a far larger clone one base away, a read error is the likely cause. The chain recombines TRBV5-6 with TRBJ2-3; D gene ambiguous. The CDR3 runs 13 residues. Germline V CDR1 and CDR2: SGHDT, YYEEEE. CDR3 in DNA: TGTGCCAGCAGCTCAGCTACGGACGCGGTAGGACGTTTT. It specifies CASSSATDAVGRF.

This clonotype was recorded at least ten times. V is TRBV27 and J is TRBJ1-1; 10 bases match TRBD1. CDR3 length: 16 amino acids. Germline loops: CDR1 MNHEY, CDR2 SMNVEV (reference sequence). The J segment lost 3 bases and the V segment lost 7 bases, leaving 11 bases of the junction unmatched. This CDR3 reads CASTSLRQGAHTEAFF. The CDR3 coding sequence is TGTGCCAGCACTTCCTTACGACAGGGGGCACACACTGAAGCTTTCTTT.

As to this clonotype: With a much larger clone just one base away, this may be a read error. This rearrangement joins TRBV30 to TRBJ2-5; 7 bases are a match to TRBD2. There are 12 residues in the CDR3. CDR1 and CDR2 from the germline V gene are GTSNPN and SVGIG (reference sequence). The V gene end was trimmed by 4 bases and the J gene end by 9 bases; junction bases not matched to a gene: 8. Here the CDR3 DNA reads TGTGCCTGGAACCAAAACCGGGAGGCCCAGTACTTC. The encoded protein is CAWNQNREAQYF.

This clonotype was detected many times. The chain uses TRBV20-1 and TRBJ1-4; D not resolved. CDR3 length equals 16 residues. Trimming pared 0 bases from V and 0 bases from J, leaving 11 bases between. The germline CDR1 and CDR2 sequences are DFQATT and SNEGSKA (reference sequence). CDR3 residues: CSARDRRISTNEKLFF. The CDR3 DNA follows: TGCAGTGCTAGAGATCGACGGATTTCAACTAATGAAAAACTGTTTTTT.

Turning to this clonotype: With a much larger clone just one base away, this may be a read error. The CDR3 nucleotides read TGTACCAGCAGTCTGAGGGGGGTGGGTTCACCCCTCCACTTT. Translation gives CTSSLRGVGSPLHF. The chain links TRBV6-5 to TRBJ1-6; a weak D match, TRBD1 (6 bases). The CDR3 spans 14 residues. The germline gives CDR1 MNHEY, CDR2 SVGAGI.

About this clonotype: A much larger clone lies one base from this, so it may be a read error. The V and J genes are TRBV10-2 and TRBJ1-2; D gene unclear. Germline-derived CDR1 and CDR2 are WSHSY and SAAADI. This CDR3 is 17 amino acids long. In nucleotides, the CDR3 is TGCGGCAGCAGTCTTTGTAGCACTTCTAGAAAGACCTATGGCTACACCTTC. Its translation is CGSSLCSTSRKTYGYTF.

Many counts were recorded for this clonotype. The chain combines TRBV3-2 with TRBJ2-6; the tabulated D call, TRBD1, remains unverified against the DNA. TRBV3-2 is classified as a pseudogene. This CDR3 contains 14 residues. The DNA for the CDR3 is TGTGCCAGCAGCCACCGGGACACCGCCAACGTCCTGACTTTC. Translated: CASSHRDTANVLTF.

This clonotype occurred once. This may stem from a read error, because a much larger clone lies one nucleotide away. The CDR3 does not end in the conserved phenylalanine or tryptophan, so this is likely a read error. The V and J genes are TRBV3-1 and TRBJ1-2, with D unresolved. Trimming pared 5 bases from V and 4 bases from J, leaving 23 bases between. This CDR3 has 17 residues. Germline CDR1 and CDR2: LGHDT and YNNKEL (reference sequence). The CDR3 protein is CASSSTPTLRKTYGYTL. CDR3 nucleotides: TGTGCCAGCAGCAGTACGCCCACCCTTCGAAAGACCTATGGCTACACCCTC.

This clonotype has only a few counts. The rearrangement joins TRBV11-3 to TRBJ1-2; D call uncertain. The germline V gene has CDR1 SGHNT and CDR2 YENEEA. The germline V and J ends were trimmed by 5 bases and 4 bases, with 23 bases remaining between them. The CDR3 has 17 residues. The CDR3 loop is CASSETNDLGKTYGYTF. CDR3 bases: TGTGCCAGCAGCGAAACTAACGATCTCGGAAAGACCTATGGCTACACCTTC.

This clonotype was seen a handful of times. This chain connects TRBV10-3 to TRBJ2-1, with 9 bases matching TRBD1. From germline, CDR1 is ENHRY and CDR2 SYGVKD. Trimming took 4 bases from V and 6 from J; bases not matched to a gene: 7. This CDR3 comprises 15 residues. Here the CDR3 reads CAISVQDRGTNEQFF. The CDR3 nucleotides are TGTGCCATCAGTGTGCAGGACAGGGGCACCAATGAGCAGTTCTTC.

Note on this clonotype: A much bigger clone sits one base away, suggesting this may be a read error. The chain combines TRBV7-9 with TRBJ1-1; no definite D call. V was clipped by 1 base and J by 12 bases, with 12 bases between them. This CDR3 has 12 amino acids. Germline loops: CDR1 SEHNR, CDR2 FQNEAQ (reference sequence). CDR3 sequence (DNA): TGTGCCAGCAGCTTAGATGTAACTGGGACTTTCTTT. Protein: CASSLDVTGTFF. The variable domain in full, with the rest retrieved from reference TRBV7-9 and TRBJ1-1, is DTGVSQNPRHKITKRGQNVTFRCDPISEHNRLYWYRQTLGQGPEFLTYFQNEAQLEKSRLLSDRFSAERPKGSFSTLEIQRTEQGDSAMYLCASSLDVTGTFFGQGTRLTVV.

With respect to this clonotype: This may be a read error: a much more frequent sequence differs by one nucleotide. The CDR3 does not close with the conserved phenylalanine or tryptophan, likely indicating a read error. The genes are TRBV14 and TRBJ1-1, with D perhaps matching TRBD1 (5 bases). The V gene lost 1 base and the J gene lost 3 bases, with 12 bases spanning the gap. The CDR3 length is 15 residues. Germline V lookup: CDR1 SGHDN, CDR2 FVKESK. The CDR3 DNA reads as TGTGCCAGCAGCCAAGTGGCGGGGGGACACACTGAAGCTTTCCTT. Protein sequence: CASSQVAGGHTEAFL.

At least ten counts were recorded for this clonotype. This chain connects TRBV7-6 to TRBJ2-2; the match to TRBD2 covers 10 bases. Germline V CDR1 and CDR2: SGHVS, FNYEAQ. This CDR3 region has 18 residues. The ends lost 5 bases at V and 2 bases at J; junction bases unmatched: 11. The CDR3 here is CASSQRASGGLNTGELFF. Here the CDR3 DNA reads TGTGCCAGCAGCCAACGGGCTAGCGGGGGCCTTAACACCGGGGAGCTGTTTTTT.

This clonotype was counted at least ten times. The chain uses TRBV20-1 and TRBJ1-2, with 7 bases matching TRBD1. This CDR3 is built from 15 residues. Germline V gene data show CDR1 as DFQATT and CDR2 as SNEGSKA (reference sequence). The trim removed 3 bases at V and 4 bases at J, leaving 11 bases unmatched. The CDR3 is CSASRQGGASYGYTF. DNA for the CDR3: TGCAGTGCTAGCAGACAGGGCGGAGCGAGCTATGGCTACACCTTC.

This clonotype occurred a few times. Because the CDR3's place on the DNA is in doubt, the DNA is left out and the CDR3 is given as listed by TCRdb. This chain links TRBV7-5 with TRBJ1-2. TRBV7-5 is noted as a pseudogene. The CDR3 spans 19 amino acids, including both terminal residues. The CDR3 reads CISVPEMLIEVGKTYGYTF.

This clonotype was counted many times. The chain joins TRBV3-2 to TRBJ2-7; the DNA was not compared with TRBD1, the D call given in the table. TRBV3-2 is a pseudogene locus. This CDR3 is built from 11 residues. CDR3 coding DNA: TGTGCCAGTACAGGGCTGGGCGAGCAGTACTTC. Its protein is CASTGLGEQYF.

This clonotype was counted many times. The chain carries TRBV5-8 and TRBJ1-5, with a weak D call TRBD1 (5 bases). Trimming removed 4 bases at V and 2 bases at J, with 10 bases between. CDR1 SGHTS and CDR2 YDEGEE come from the germline V gene. The CDR3 has 14 amino acids. The CDR3 reads CASSLGRGNQPQHF. The CDR3 coding sequence is TGTGCCAGCAGCCTGGGCAGGGGCAATCAGCCCCAGCATTTT.

A word on this clonotype: With a much larger clone just one base away, this may be a read error. The V call is TRBV3-2, the J call TRBJ2-5; TRBD2, the table's D call, was not compared with the DNA. TRBV3-2 is a pseudogene. The CDR3 covers 14 residues. The CDR3 loop reads CASSRGTTEETQHF. The CDR3 DNA reads as TGTGCCAGCAGCCGAGGGACTACAGAAGAGACCCAGCACTTC.

This clonotype has just a few counts. The V call is TRBV19, the J call TRBJ2-7; 9 bases fit TRBD1. V lost 3 bases and J lost 0; bases outside the gene matches: 3. Germline values: CDR1 LNHDA, CDR2 SQIVND (reference sequence). The CDR3 is made up of 15 amino acids. CDR3 amino acids: CASSIGQGISYEQYF. The CDR3 bases are TGTGCCAGTAGTATCGGACAGGGGATCTCCTACGAGCAGTACTTC.

A note on this clonotype: A much larger clone is a single base away; this may be a read error. The chain is built from TRBV6-1 and TRBJ1-2; D remains unclear. Between the trimmed V and J ends, which lost 5 bases and 4 bases, there was a span of 23 bases. The V gene's germline CDR1 is MNHNS and CDR2 SASEGT. The CDR3 has 17 amino acids. The CDR3 sequence: CASSRMLPYGKTYGYTF. DNA of the CDR3: TGTGCCAGCAGTCGAATGTTGCCTTACGGAAAGACCTATGGCTACACCTTC.

This clonotype has at least ten counts. The V call is TRBV19, the J call TRBJ1-2; TRBD1 matches at 7 bases. The germline V gene has CDR1 LNHDA and CDR2 SQIVND (reference sequence). This CDR3 has 17 residues. The trim removed 5 bases at V and 4 bases at J, leaving 16 bases unmatched. CDR3 loop: CASSWGQTNRKTYGYTF. CDR3 sequence (DNA): TGTGCCAGTAGTTGGGGACAGACAAATCGAAAGACCTATGGCTACACCTTC.

The sample holds many counts of this clonotype. The chain has TRBV4-1 and TRBJ1-6; D gene uncertain. The germline CDR1 and CDR2 sequences are MGHRA and YSYEKL. V lost 3 bases and J 7 bases, leaving 4 bases between the germline ends. The CDR3 runs to 12 residues. Here the CDR3 reads CASSHTNSPLHF. As DNA, the CDR3 is TGCGCCAGCAGCCATACAAATTCACCCCTCCACTTT.

This clonotype was counted at least ten times. J is TRBJ2-3 and V is TRBV7-3, with 13 bases lining up with TRBD2. V trimming: 1 base; J trimming: 5 bases; junction bases outside the gene matches: 12. Germline V lookup: CDR1 SGHTA, CDR2 FQGTGA. CDR3 length: 19 amino acids. The CDR3 nucleotides are TGTGCCAGCAGCTTAAAACGACGCGGACTAGCGGGAGTGGGAGATACGCAGTATTTT. The encoded protein is CASSLKRRGLAGVGDTQYF.

This clonotype has a count of ten or more. The chain carries TRBV2 and TRBJ2-2; TRBD2 might be the D (6 bases). This CDR3 has 13 amino acids. CDR1 is SNHLY and CDR2 is FYNNEI in the germline V gene. Trimming removed 9 bases from V and 5 bases from J, with 13 bases in between. CDR3: CASGRGRTGELFF. The CDR3 DNA reads as TGTGCCAGTGGGCGTGGGAGGACCGGGGAGCTGTTTTTT.

This clonotype was recorded many times. The V and J genes are TRBV27 and TRBJ2-7; 8 bases match TRBD1. The CDR3 totals 14 residues. J was trimmed by 4 bases and V by 5 bases; bases with no gene match: 7. Looked up from germline, CDR1 is MNHEY and CDR2 is SMNVEV (reference sequence). The CDR3 DNA is TGTGCCAGCAGTACACAGGGGGGCCCATACGAGCAGTACTTC. Protein sequence: CASSTQGGPYEQYF.

This clonotype was recorded at least ten times. The V call is TRBV30, the J call TRBJ1-2, with unresolved D. Germline V gene lookup returns CDR1 GTSNPN and CDR2 SVGIG (reference sequence). V lost 4 bases and J lost 4, with 22 bases in between. The CDR3 covers 16 residues. The CDR3 sequence is CAWISLRYRKTYGYTF. As DNA, the CDR3 is TGTGCCTGGATCAGCTTGCGTTATAGAAAGACCTATGGCTACACCTTC.

In regard to this clonotype: This may stem from a read error, because a much larger clone lies one nucleotide away. CDR3 nucleotides: TGTGCCAGCAGTTACGGGACAGGGGGCGAAGCCCGGCATTTT. This gives the protein CASSYGTGGEARHF. The gene calls are TRBV6-6 and TRBJ1-5, with 12 bases fitting TRBD1. From germline, CDR1 is MNHNY and CDR2 SVGAGI (reference sequence). This CDR3 has 14 residues. V was pared by 2 bases and J by 15 bases, with 8 bases of the junction left unmatched.